This TCR beta chain was documented in a study of CD8 T cells in Susac syndrome. CD8+ and CD4+ T cells from blood underwent TCR beta sequencing. The CDR3 covers 17 residues. V lost 3 bases and J lost 7, with 24 bases in between. With random hexamers, roughly 0.45 to 1 ug RNA was reverse transcribed. Coverage of TCR beta CDR3 amplification by immunoSEQ multiplex PCR extended to 54 Vbeta and 13 Jbeta. From the immunoSEQ multiplex PCR reads, TCRdb called clonotypes with MiXCR, one entry per CDR3 protein. The sample gives about 210,000 distinct CDR3 sequences, 95% of which show up once; less than 0.095% is in the top ten.

The sequencing sample was made of CD4+ T cells from PBMCs. This TCR derives from a human donor with multiple sclerosis. The V gene is TRBV12-3 or TRBV12-4, the J gene TRBJ2-5; D remains ambiguous. The DNA for the CDR3 is TGTGCCAGCAGTTTCGCGTCCTCTAGAGAACCCCGAGGGACCCAGTACTTC. Encoded protein: CASSFASSREPRGTQYF.